Included here is one T cell receptor beta chain sequence, with context. Trimming took off 7 bases at V and 8 bases at J, with 22 bases between the two ends. Germline loops: CDR1 SGDLS, CDR2 YYNGEE. CDR3 length: 15 residues. These data are taken from a study of blood T cell repertoires in COVID-19. Study as a whole: Both acute and convalescent COVID-19 samples were obtained from the United States, Italy and Spain. Sources were T cells, B-cell-depleted T cells, or PBMCs; the material itself was cDNA or gDNA.

Generated by immunoSEQ multiplex PCR, the TCRdb table keeps only in-frame clones and is missing some. The sample holds fewer than 200,000 clones; almost 80% are singletons and the top ten take roughly a sixth. What was sequenced was PBMCs or T cells enriched from blood (not recorded which). The sequence was obtained from a woman between 50 and 59 years old who had recovered from COVID-19. The chain is built from TRBV9 and TRBJ2-1, with D tentatively TRBD2 (7 bases). CDR3 bases: TGTGCCAGCTCCACCGGGGGGCACGCCAACGATGAGCAGTTCTTC. Protein sequence: CASSTGGHANDEQFF.